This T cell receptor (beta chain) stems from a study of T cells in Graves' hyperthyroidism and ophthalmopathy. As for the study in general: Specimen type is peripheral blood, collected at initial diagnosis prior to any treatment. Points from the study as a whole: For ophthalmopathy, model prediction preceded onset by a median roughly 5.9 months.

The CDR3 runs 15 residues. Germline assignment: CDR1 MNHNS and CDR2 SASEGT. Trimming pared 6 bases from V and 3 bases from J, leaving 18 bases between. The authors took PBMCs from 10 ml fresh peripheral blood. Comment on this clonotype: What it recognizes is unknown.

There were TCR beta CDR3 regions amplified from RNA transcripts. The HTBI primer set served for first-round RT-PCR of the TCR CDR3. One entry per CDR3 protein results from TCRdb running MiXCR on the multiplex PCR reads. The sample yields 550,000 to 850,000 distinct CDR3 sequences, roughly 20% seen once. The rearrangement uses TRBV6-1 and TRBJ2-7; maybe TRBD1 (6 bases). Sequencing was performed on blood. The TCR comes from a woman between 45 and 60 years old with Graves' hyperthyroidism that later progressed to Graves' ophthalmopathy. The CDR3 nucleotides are TGTGCCAGCAGACTTGACAGGCCGCCGAGCTACGAGCAGTACTTC. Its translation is CASRLDRPPSYEQYF.